Following are 7 T cell receptor beta chains from one sample sequenced in a study of regulatory T cells in long-lasting Graves disease. Time point noted: newly diagnosed GD, antithyroid drugs for less than 3 months. After RNA was extracted from PBMCs, the TCR library was made from it. Both iRepertoire HTBI primers and Arm-PCR of CDR3 regions were used to build the TCR beta libraries. TCRdb analysed the multiplex PCR reads with MiXCR anew, one entry per CDR3 protein. The profile shows approximately 350,000 distinct CDR3 sequences, 16% of them singletons. These sequences were also reported in another study, on T cells in Graves' hyperthyroidism and ophthalmopathy.

The material sequenced was peripheral blood mononuclear cells (PBMCs), taken at new diagnosis, from a patient treated with antithyroid drugs. The receptors originated from a man between 35 and 55 years old with Graves disease.

The V call is TRBV7-3, the J call TRBJ2-3; TRBD2 matches at 10 bases. The V gene end was trimmed by 5 bases and the J gene end by 4 bases; junction bases not matched to a gene: 9. The CDR3 consists of 16 residues. CDR1 SGHTA and CDR2 FQGTGA come from the germline V gene. Here the CDR3 reads CASSPGLAASADTQYF. The DNA of the CDR3 is TGTGCCAGCAGCCCAGGACTAGCGGCTAGCGCAGATACGCAGTATTTT.

The genes are TRBV7-2 and TRBJ1-1, with D uncertain. The CDR3 is made up of 15 amino acids. Germline CDR1 reads SGHTA; CDR2 reads FQGNSA. Trimming removed 5 bases from V and 1 base from J, with 14 bases in between. CDR3 in amino acids: CASSAPGRPNTEAFF. CDR3 bases: TGTGCCAGCAGCGCCCCAGGACGCCCGAACACTGAAGCTTTCTTT. The entire variable domain, with the rest obtained from reference TRBV7-2 and TRBJ1-1, is as follows: GAGVSQSPSNKVTEKGKDVELRCDPISGHTALYWYRQSLGQGLEFLIYFQGNSAPDKSGLPSDRFSAERTGGSVSTLTIQRTQQEDSAVYLCASSAPGRPNTEAFFGQGTRLTVV.

This clonotype was counted at least ten times. J is TRBJ2-2 and V is TRBV4-1; 7 bases line up with TRBD1. The CDR3 runs to 15 residues. V was clipped by 1 base and J by 8 bases; unmatched bases: 7. CDR1 and CDR2 from the germline V gene are MGHRA and YSYEKL. DNA of the CDR3: TGCGCCAGCAGCCAAGTCGACAGGGAACTAGGGGAGCTGTTTTTT. Its protein product is CASSQVDRELGELFF.

This clonotype was seen at least ten times. The chain carries TRBV28 and TRBJ2-1; 7 nucleotides line up with TRBD1. The germline V gene has CDR1 MDHEN and CDR2 SYDVKM. J gave up 3 bases and V 9 bases, and 11 bases lay outside the gene matches. There are 15 residues in the CDR3. CDR3 nucleotide sequence: TGTGCCAGTATCCAGGGGGTTGGGTACTACAATGAGCAGTTCTTC. It yields the protein CASIQGVGYYNEQFF.

This clonotype was detected many times. The CDR3 DNA reads TGCAGTGCTACCTTAGCGGGGATCAGAACCGGGGAGCTGTTTTTT. Translation gives CSATLAGIRTGELFF. The V call is TRBV20-1, the J call TRBJ2-2; 8 bases match TRBD2. Trimming cost V 4 bases and J 5 bases; bases outside gene matches: 9. Per germline, CDR1 DFQATT and CDR2 SNEGSKA (reference sequence). This CDR3 has 15 amino acids.

This clonotype was seen a handful of times. The genes are TRBV6-2 or TRBV6-3 and TRBJ2-2, with 7 bases lining up with TRBD1. This CDR3 has 13 amino acids. Germline CDR1 reads MNHEY; CDR2 reads SVGEGT. Trimming cost V 6 bases and J 6 bases; bases outside gene matches: 4. CDR3 nucleotide sequence: TGTGCCAGCAGCAACAGGGGTTCCGGGGAGCTGTTTTTT. Protein sequence: CASSNRGSGELFF.

This clonotype was found many times. This chain joins TRBV6-5 and TRBJ1-1; weak D call: TRBD1 (6 bases). V was shortened by 2 bases and J by 1 base, with 14 bases between the two germline ends. Germline-derived CDR1 and CDR2 are MNHEY and SVGAGI. The CDR3 is 16 amino acids. The chain's CDR3 is CASSYASGQRNTEAFF. CDR3 sequence (DNA): TGTGCCAGCAGTTACGCGTCGGGACAAAGGAACACTGAAGCTTTCTTT.